Reported below is one T cell receptor (beta chain). The antigen remains unidentified. CDR1 is MGHRA and CDR2 is YSYEKL in the germline V gene. Trimming removed 1 base from V and 5 bases from J, with 14 bases in between. The CDR3 has 15 amino acids. It was at deep level that the assay was run. Sequencing used immunoSEQ multiplex PCR; TCRdb keeps in-frame clones, though not all of them. Here the sample spans 2 million to 3 million clones, under 95% being singletons. The data are from a study of shared clonotypes between healthy human individuals. Study observations and caveats: In contrast to clonotypes shared by all four donors, non-shared clonotypes had lower generation probabilities.

The sequence derives from a man younger than 30 in good health. Some clones in this sample may be carry-over from other donors' samples. Source material: naive CD4+ T cells from PBMCs. As to subset: CD45RA+ positively selected. The rearrangement uses TRBV4-1 and TRBJ2-5; perhaps TRBD2 as D (6 bases). CDR3 region: CASSQAGEPRETQYF. The CDR3 coding sequence is TGCGCCAGCAGCCAAGCGGGAGAGCCCCGGGAGACCCAGTACTTC.